This T cell receptor (beta chain) is drawn from a study of Ad26.COV2.S vaccination and SARS-CoV-2 variants. TCRdb's copy holds only in-frame clones and misses some; the assay was immunoSEQ multiplex PCR. The sample contains 300,000 to 500,000 clones, approximately 86% of which appear only once. CDR3 length: 16 amino acids. The V and J ends lost 5 bases and 2 bases, in that order; junction bases with no gene match: 7. CDR1 and CDR2 (germline): SNHLY, FYNNEI. Sample treatment: some 19 received Ad26.COV2.S at low or high dose, single or two shots; a few received placebo; per-sample allocation not given. Specimens were obtained on day 63 following the first vaccine or placebo injection.

The V and J genes are TRBV2 and TRBJ2-3; 10 bases are a match to TRBD1. This receptor was identified in a person aged 18-60 years who received the Ad26.COV2.S COVID-19 vaccine or a placebo. The material sequenced was peripheral blood, taken in a trial of Ad26.COV2.S vaccine versus placebo. The CDR3: CASSPDRGEVTDTQYF. CDR3 in DNA: TGTGCCAGCAGTCCGGACAGGGGGGAGGTCACAGATACGCAGTATTTT.